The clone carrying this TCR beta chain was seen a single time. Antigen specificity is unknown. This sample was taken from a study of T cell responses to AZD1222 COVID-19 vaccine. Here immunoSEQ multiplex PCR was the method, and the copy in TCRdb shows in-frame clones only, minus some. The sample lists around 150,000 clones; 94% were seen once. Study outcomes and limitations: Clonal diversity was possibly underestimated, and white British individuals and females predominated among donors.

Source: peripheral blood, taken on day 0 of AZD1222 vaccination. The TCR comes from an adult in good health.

CDR3 coding DNA: TGTGCCAGCAATGGAGACAGGGTTTTCTATGGCTACACCTTC. It specifies CASNGDRVFYGYTF. The V and J genes are TRBV6-5 and TRBJ1-2; TRBD1 matches 7 bases. The germline CDR1 and CDR2 sequences are MNHEY and SVGAGI. CDR3 size: 14 residues. Trimming at V came to 7 bases and at J to 4 bases, leaving 9 bases not matched to a gene.